This passage covers 18 T cell receptor beta chains from one sample sequenced in a study of blood T cell repertoires in COVID-19. The method was immunoSEQ multiplex PCR; TCRdb's version includes in-frame clones alone and lacks a portion of them. Among about 110,000 clones listed, about 80% were seen once. Input material: peripheral blood. The receptors derive from a woman in her forties or fifties with acute or convalescent COVID-19.

The chain couples TRBV5-5 to TRBJ1-1, with 8 bases matching TRBD1. V lost 0 bases, J lost 8 bases, and 6 bases stayed unmatched. Germline CDR1 reads SGHKS; CDR2 reads YYEKEE (reference sequence). The CDR3 runs 14 residues. This CDR3 reads CASSLGPGQGEAFF. In nucleotides, the CDR3 is TGTGCCAGCAGCTTGGGCCCCGGACAGGGCGAAGCTTTCTTT. Complete variable domain (other parts from reference TRBV5-5 and TRBJ1-1): DAGVTQSPTHLIKTRGQQVTLRCSPISGHKSVSWYQQVLGQGPQFIFQYYEKEERGRGNFPDRFSARQFPNYSSELNVNALLLGDSALYLCASSLGPGQGEAFFGQGTRLTVV.

This chain links TRBV4-1 with TRBJ2-1, with D possibly TRBD2 on 6 matching bases. Trimming cost V 0 bases and J 10 bases, with 13 bases left between them. The CDR3 runs to 14 residues. Germline lookup yields CDR1 MGHRA and CDR2 YSYEKL. The CDR3 DNA reads TGCGCCAGCAGCCAAGACGGGGTGGAGGGGGAGCAGTTCTTC. Translation: CASSQDGVEGEQFF.

A single count supports this clone. V and J are TRBV3-1 (or the pseudogene TRBV3-2) and TRBJ2-3, with no clear D. The CDR3 extends over 13 amino acids. From germline, CDR1 is LGHDT and CDR2 YNNKEL (reference sequence). Trimming cost V 3 bases and J 2 bases, with 6 bases left between them. The CDR3 loop reads CASSHPVTDTQYF. As DNA, the CDR3 is TGTGCCAGCAGCCATCCCGTCACAGATACGCAGTATTTT.

The chain has TRBV6-5 and TRBJ1-1, with no clear D. Trimming stripped 0 bases from V and 0 bases from J, with 11 bases between. The CDR3 totals 16 residues. Germline V gene data show CDR1 as MNHEY and CDR2 as SVGAGI. The CDR3 sequence: CASSYSVLHMNTEAFF. The CDR3 DNA reads as TGTGCCAGCAGTTACTCCGTGCTTCACATGAACACTGAAGCTTTCTTT.

This sequence joins TRBV5-1 and TRBJ1-3; no clear D. The CDR3 contains 14 residues. CDR1 SGHRS and CDR2 YFSETQ come from the germline V gene. Trimming took 7 bases from V and 0 from J, leaving 11 bases between them. The DNA of the CDR3 is TGCGCCAGCTCCCCGATCAGCTCTGGAAACACCATATATTTT. Its translation is CASSPISSGNTIYF.

This clone was detected only once. The chain combines TRBV2 with TRBJ1-2; 7 bases map to TRBD1. The length of the CDR3 is 16 residues. From germline, CDR1 is SNHLY and CDR2 FYNNEI. Trimming removed 7 bases from V and 6 bases from J; junction bases left unmatched: 17. Written as DNA, the CDR3 is TGTGCCAGCATGGACCTCCCCGCGACAGGGTTTAATGGCTACACCTTC. Translated: CASMDLPATGFNGYTF.

This rearrangement joins TRBV28 to TRBJ1-3, with unresolved D. V was trimmed by 1 base and J by 0 bases, leaving 13 bases between them. CDR3 length: 17 residues. Germline V gives CDR1 MDHEN, CDR2 SYDVKM. The CDR3 reads CASSLLDSFVSGNTIYF. The CDR3 DNA sequence: TGTGCCAGCAGTTTATTAGACTCATTCGTCTCTGGAAACACCATATATTTT.

The gene calls are TRBV25-1 and TRBJ2-7, with D maybe TRBD2 (6 bases). Germline values: CDR1 MGHDK, CDR2 SYGVNS. Deletions cut 4 bases from V and 1 base from J, with 11 bases between. CDR3 length: 14 amino acids. The CDR3 region has the DNA TGTGCCAGCAGTGTCGGGACTTTGTCCTACGAGCAGTACTTC. This translates into CASSVGTLSYEQYF.

A remark on this clone: Its ends do not fully match the called genes, so a read error is possible. CDR3 nucleotide sequence: TGTGCCAGCAGTGCCCGGGACAGGGTAGACTTC. The encoded protein is CASSARDRVDF. The chain recombines TRBV28 with TRBJ1-2; 9 positions match TRBD1. The germline V gene encodes CDR1 MDHEN and CDR2 SYDVKM. The CDR3 loop spans 11 amino acids.

The rearrangement joins TRBV2 to TRBJ1-1; 7 bases map to TRBD1. Losses at the gene ends were 5 bases for V and 8 bases for J; bases not matched to a gene: 11. Germline CDR1 reads SNHLY; CDR2 reads FYNNEI. The CDR3 loop spans 14 amino acids. CDR3 region: CASSPGYRTGEAFF. The CDR3 nucleotides read TGTGCCAGCAGTCCCGGGTACCGGACAGGAGAAGCTTTCTTT.

This chain links TRBV19 with TRBJ1-5; 8 nucleotides match TRBD1. V dropped 2 bases and J dropped 2; count of bases not matched to a gene: 8. The germline gives CDR1 LNHDA, CDR2 SQIVND (reference sequence). The CDR3 sequence is 17 residues long. This chain's CDR3 is CASSIYTGGLGNQPQHF. The CDR3 DNA is TGTGCCAGTAGTATATATACAGGGGGTTTGGGCAATCAGCCCCAGCATTTT.

This clone was seen a handful of times. This chain links TRBV29-1 with TRBJ1-3; D is unresolved. CDR1 is SQVTM and CDR2 is ANQGSEA in the germline V gene. Trimming shortened V by 7 bases and J by 0 bases, and 7 bases separated the two germline ends. This CDR3 is 12 amino acids long. The CDR3 DNA sequence: TGCAGCGCCGAGAACTCTGGAAACACCATATATTTT. Its translation is CSAENSGNTIYF.

The chain uses TRBV19 and TRBJ1-2; D is perhaps TRBD1 (5 bases). Trimming pared 1 base from V and 3 bases from J, leaving 6 bases between. Germline CDR1 and CDR2: LNHDA and SQIVND (reference sequence). CDR3 size: 13 residues. The chain's CDR3 is CASSIVGDYGYTF. The CDR3, as DNA: TGTGCCAGTAGTATAGTAGGGGACTATGGCTACACCTTC.

The V and J genes are TRBV4-1 and TRBJ1-3; the D is unclear. From germline, CDR1 is MGHRA and CDR2 YSYEKL. Trimming shortened V by 4 bases and J by 4 bases, and 14 bases separated the two germline ends. The CDR3 loop spans 15 amino acids. Here the CDR3 DNA reads TGCGCCAGCAGCCCCCAAGGCGAGGGCGGAAACACCATATATTTT. Amino acids: CASSPQGEGGNTIYF.

The gene calls are TRBV4-2 and TRBJ1-1; 7 positions agree with TRBD1. J was trimmed by 1 base and V by 2 bases; bases with no gene match: 4. Per germline, CDR1 LGHNA and CDR2 YNFKEQ. This CDR3 contains 15 residues. This chain's CDR3 is CASSQQTGSNTEAFF. The CDR3 nucleotides are TGTGCCAGCAGCCAACAGACAGGGTCGAACACTGAAGCTTTCTTT.

This clone was observed a handful of times. CDR3 residues: CASKPARENTEAFF. CDR3 sequence (DNA): TGTGCCAGCAAACCCGCCAGGGAGAACACTGAAGCTTTCTTT. V usage is TRBV6-5 and J usage is TRBJ1-1; perhaps TRBD1 as D (5 bases). Looked up from germline, CDR1 is MNHEY and CDR2 is SVGAGI. The CDR3 contains 14 residues. The ends were cut back, 7 bases at V and 1 base at J, with 13 bases in the middle.

The chain is built from TRBV3-1 (or the pseudogene TRBV3-2) and TRBJ1-2; possible D gene TRBD1, 5 bases. Germline CDR1 is LGHDT and CDR2 is YNNKEL (reference sequence). The length of the CDR3 is 14 residues. V was trimmed by 4 bases and J by 4 bases, leaving 13 bases between them. The CDR3 coding sequence is TGTGCCAGCAGCCCCCAGACAGAGAGCTATGGCTACACCTTC. Residues: CASSPQTESYGYTF.

The J gene is TRBJ2-7, the V gene TRBV6-5, with 12 bases fitting TRBD1. V gave up 9 bases and J gave up 7 bases; unmatched junction bases: 13. This CDR3 has 15 residues. The germline V gene has CDR1 MNHEY and CDR2 SVGAGI. The CDR3 loop is CASRIPGTGGREQYF. CDR3 coding DNA: TGTGCCAGTCGAATCCCCGGGACAGGGGGCAGGGAGCAGTACTTC.